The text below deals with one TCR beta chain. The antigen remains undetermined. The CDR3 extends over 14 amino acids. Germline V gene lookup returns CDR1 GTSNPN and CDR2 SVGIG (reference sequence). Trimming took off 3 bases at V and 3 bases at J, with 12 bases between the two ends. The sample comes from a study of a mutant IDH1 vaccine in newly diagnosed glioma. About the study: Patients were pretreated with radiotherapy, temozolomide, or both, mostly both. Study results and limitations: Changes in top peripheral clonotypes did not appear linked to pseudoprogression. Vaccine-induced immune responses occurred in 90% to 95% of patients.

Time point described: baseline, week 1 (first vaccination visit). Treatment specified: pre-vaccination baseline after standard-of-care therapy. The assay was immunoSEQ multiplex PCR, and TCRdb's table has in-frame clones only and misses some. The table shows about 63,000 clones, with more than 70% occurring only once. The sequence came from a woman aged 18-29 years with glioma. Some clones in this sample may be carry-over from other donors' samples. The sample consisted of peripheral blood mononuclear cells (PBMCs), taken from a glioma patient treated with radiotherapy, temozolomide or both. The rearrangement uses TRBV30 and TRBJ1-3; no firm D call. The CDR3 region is CAWSSLGSGNTIYF. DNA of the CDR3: TGTGCCTGGAGCTCTCTGGGTAGTGGAAACACCATATATTTT.